The 21 T cell receptor beta chains below all came from one sample that was sequenced in a study of cytomegalovirus exposure and HLA in healthy donors. Primers: 60 Vbeta forward and 13 Jbeta reverse. TCRdb's table, derived via immunoSEQ multiplex PCR, lists solely in-frame clones and lacks some. The data hold around 140,000 clones, with around 78% observed a single time. Specimen: PBMCs. The receptors were sampled from a woman aged 40 to 55 in good health and CMV-seropositive.

The genes are TRBV18 and TRBJ2-1; 10 nucleotides line up with TRBD2. J gave up 6 bases and V 6 bases, and 11 bases lay outside the gene matches. Germline V gene lookup returns CDR1 KGHSH and CDR2 LQKENI. The CDR3 spans 16 residues. DNA of the CDR3: TGTGCCAGCTCGCACAAACGACTAGCGGGTCCCAATGAGCAGTTCTTC. Residues: CASSHKRLAGPNEQFF.

The rearrangement uses TRBV6-1 and TRBJ1-5; TRBD1 matches 9 bases. Trimming removed 5 bases from V and 11 bases from J; junction bases left unmatched: 10. The germline gives CDR1 MNHNS, CDR2 SASEGT. This CDR3 comprises 14 residues. The CDR3 nucleotides are TGTGCCAGCAGTTCCGGGACAGGGACCTCCACCCAGCATTTT. As protein: CASSSGTGTSTQHF.

This chain links TRBV9 with TRBJ2-3; D gene unclear. This CDR3 comprises 13 residues. The V gene lost 0 bases and the J gene lost 2 bases, with 4 bases spanning the gap. The germline gives CDR1 SGDLS, CDR2 YYNGEE. The CDR3 reads CASSVGHTDTQYF. The CDR3 DNA reads TGTGCCAGCAGCGTAGGACACACAGATACGCAGTATTTT.

The rearrangement links TRBV5-1 to TRBJ1-5; tentative D call: TRBD1 (6 bases). The ends were cut back, 4 bases at V and 2 bases at J, with 13 bases in the middle. The CDR3 spans 15 residues. CDR1 is SGHRS, CDR2 YFSETQ, per germline. Here the CDR3 DNA reads TGCGCCAGCAGCCCGGAGGCAGGGGGCAATCAGCCCCAGCATTTT. Translation gives CASSPEAGGNQPQHF.

This clone is a singleton in its sample. This chain uses TRBV29-1 with TRBJ2-7, with no clear D. The CDR3 sequence is 11 residues long. Trimming stripped 0 bases from V and 4 bases from J, with 4 bases between. The germline V gene has CDR1 SQVTM and CDR2 ANQGSEA. CDR3 nucleotides: TGCAGCGTTGAAGACAGATACGAGCAGTACTTC. Translating gives CSVEDRYEQYF.

This clone appeared a single time. The chain has TRBV11-2 and TRBJ2-2; tentative D call: TRBD2 (6 bases). Germline CDR1 and CDR2: SGHAT and FQNNGV. The CDR3 has 14 residues. The V end was cut by 3 bases, the J end by 6 bases, with 11 bases between. CDR3 DNA sequence: TGTGCCAGCAGCTTCACGCGGGATCCCGGGGAGCTGTTTTTT. Protein: CASSFTRDPGELFF.

The chain uses TRBV7-6 and TRBJ2-1; 9 nucleotides agree with TRBD2. The CDR3 loop spans 15 amino acids. Germline assignment: CDR1 SGHVS and CDR2 FNYEAQ. Losses at the gene ends were 6 bases for V and 7 bases for J; bases not matched to a gene: 10. The CDR3 coding sequence is TGTGCCAGCAGTCCTCTAGCGGGGACCCCTAATGAGCAGTTCTTC. Residues: CASSPLAGTPNEQFF.

The rearrangement links TRBV5-1 to TRBJ1-4; D not certain. The CDR3 spans 13 residues. Trimming removed 0 bases from V and 7 bases from J, with 7 bases in between. Germline values: CDR1 SGHRS, CDR2 YFSETQ. DNA of the CDR3: TGCGCCAGCAGCTTGGTCGCTAGTGAAAAACTGTTTTTT. It specifies CASSLVASEKLFF.

This rearrangement joins TRBV5-1 to TRBJ2-5, with D perhaps TRBD2 (5 bases). The V end was cut by 1 base, the J end by 4 bases, with 11 bases between. CDR1 and CDR2 from the germline V gene are SGHRS and YFSETQ. The CDR3 is 14 amino acids. CDR3 residues: CASSLILGAETQYF. The CDR3 nucleotides read TGCGCCAGCAGCTTGATACTGGGAGCAGAGACCCAGTACTTC.

The chain uses TRBV19 and TRBJ2-7; tentative D call: TRBD2 (6 bases). The V gene's germline CDR1 is LNHDA and CDR2 SQIVND (reference sequence). CDR3 length equals 17 residues. The V gene lost 5 bases and the J gene lost 2 bases, with 22 bases spanning the gap. CDR3 bases: TGTGCCAGTAGTCCCGGCCGTTTAGGACTATTAACCTACGAGCAGTACTTC. It is translated as CASSPGRLGLLTYEQYF.

Remarks on this clone: Mismatch with germline at one junction end may stem from a read error. The chain has TRBV7-2 and TRBJ2-1; D possibly corresponds to TRBD2 (5 bases). CDR3 length: 18 amino acids. From germline, CDR1 is SGHTA and CDR2 FQGNSA. The CDR3 DNA reads TGTGCCAGCAGCTTAATCTACGGGGTTCCGCTTGGCTCTCCGGAATTCATCTTC. Its protein is CASSLIYGVPLGSPEFIF. Drawing the rest from reference TRBV7-2 and TRBJ2-1, the complete variable domain is GAGVSQSPSNKVTEKGKDVELRCDPISGHTALYWYRQSLGQGLEFLIYFQGNSAPDKSGLPSDRFSAERTGGSVSTLTIQRTQQEDSAVYLCASSLIYGVPLGSPEFIFGPGTRLTVL.

This chain joins TRBV27 and TRBJ2-3; D possibly corresponds to TRBD2 (5 bases). The germline V gene encodes CDR1 MNHEY and CDR2 SMNVEV (reference sequence). This CDR3 contains 16 residues. V lost 3 bases and J 0 bases, leaving 13 bases between the germline ends. The chain's CDR3 is CASSFGLRTSTDTQYF. CDR3 nucleotide sequence: TGTGCCAGCAGTTTCGGGTTGCGGACTAGCACAGATACGCAGTATTTT.

The gene calls are TRBV6-1 and TRBJ2-1; 8 positions agree with TRBD2. Germline CDR1 and CDR2: MNHNS and SASEGT. The CDR3 loop spans 15 amino acids. V lost 6 bases, J lost 5 bases, and 9 bases stayed unmatched. The CDR3 here is CASRGSGSMHNEQFF. The CDR3 region has the DNA TGTGCCAGCAGGGGAAGCGGGAGTATGCACAATGAGCAGTTCTTC.

The genes are TRBV7-9 and TRBJ2-5; 9 positions match TRBD2. The J segment lost 3 bases and the V segment lost 5 bases, leaving 10 bases of the junction unmatched. The CDR3 is 16 amino acids. Germline V lookup: CDR1 SEHNR, CDR2 FQNEAQ (reference sequence). The CDR3 reads CASSPPRASGKETQYF. CDR3 DNA: TGTGCCAGCAGCCCTCCTCGGGCTAGCGGGAAAGAGACCCAGTACTTC. The variable domain in full, with the rest retrieved from reference TRBV7-9 and TRBJ2-5, is DTGVSQNPRHKITKRGQNVTFRCDPISEHNRLYWYRQTLGQGPEFLTYFQNEAQLEKSRLLSDRFSAERPKGSFSTLEIQRTEQGDSAMYLCASSPPRASGKETQYFGPGTRLLVL.

The chain couples TRBV2 to TRBJ2-3; D call uncertain. The CDR3 has 14 amino acids. The germline V and J ends were trimmed by 4 bases and 3 bases, with 11 bases remaining between them. Germline V gives CDR1 SNHLY, CDR2 FYNNEI. CDR3 bases: TGTGCCAGCAGTGTGGAGTTGGAGACAGATACGCAGTATTTT. This gives the protein CASSVELETDTQYF.

The V gene is TRBV4-2, the J gene TRBJ2-7; 8 nucleotides agree with TRBD2. In germline, CDR1 is LGHNA, CDR2 YNFKEQ. J lost 6 bases, V lost 4 bases, and 5 bases had no gene match. The length of the CDR3 is 13 residues. The CDR3 here is CASSLGLAAEQYF. The CDR3 coding sequence is TGTGCCAGCAGCCTCGGACTAGCTGCCGAGCAGTACTTC.

The rearrangement links TRBV5-1 to TRBJ2-7; 11 nucleotides match TRBD2. The V gene end was trimmed by 4 bases and the J gene end by 5 bases; junction bases not matched to a gene: 5. This CDR3 contains 14 residues. CDR1 and CDR2 (germline): SGHRS, YFSETQ. The CDR3 here is CASSRTSGGNEQYF. The CDR3 nucleotides read TGCGCCAGCAGCCGAACTAGCGGGGGCAACGAGCAGTACTTC. Together with reference TRBV5-1 and TRBJ2-7, the CDR3 gives the full variable domain: KAGVTQTPRYLIKTRGQQVTLSCSPISGHRSVSWYQQTPGQGLQFLFEYFSETQRNKGNFPGRFSGRQFSNSRSEMNVSTLELGDSALYLCASSRTSGGNEQYFGPGTRLTVT.

The chain couples TRBV6-5 to TRBJ2-7; 8 bases fit TRBD2. The CDR3 is 14 amino acids. Losses at the gene ends were 3 bases for V and 9 bases for J; bases not matched to a gene: 10. Germline values: CDR1 MNHEY, CDR2 SVGAGI. Here the CDR3 reads CASSYEFIAGRQYF. The CDR3 region has the DNA TGTGCCAGCAGTTATGAATTTATAGCGGGACGGCAGTACTTC.

The V and J genes are TRBV27 and TRBJ2-5; TRBD1 aligns across 9 bases. The CDR3 loop spans 14 amino acids. Germline values: CDR1 MNHEY, CDR2 SMNVEV (reference sequence). J gave up 4 bases and V 8 bases, and 8 bases lay outside the gene matches. CDR3 sequence (DNA): TGTGCCAGCGGCTGGACAGGGGAGCGAGAGACCCAGTACTTC. Protein: CASGWTGERETQYF.

The genes are TRBV6-1 and TRBJ2-5, with D possibly TRBD1 on 6 matching bases. V lost 2 bases and J lost 3, with 16 bases in between. The CDR3 runs 16 residues. Per germline, CDR1 MNHNS and CDR2 SASEGT. The CDR3 region is CASSEPTTGLEETQYF. Here the CDR3 DNA reads TGTGCCAGCAGTGAACCCACGACAGGACTGGAAGAGACCCAGTACTTC.

The CDR3 sequence: CASSQDTGTGWAEQYF. CDR3 sequence (DNA): TGCGCCAGCAGCCAAGACACCGGGACAGGGTGGGCCGAGCAGTACTTC. This chain joins TRBV5-1 and TRBJ2-7; TRBD1 matches 9 bases. CDR1 SGHRS and CDR2 YFSETQ come from the germline V gene. V was pared by 4 bases and J by 6 bases, with 14 bases of the junction left unmatched. The CDR3 loop spans 16 amino acids.